The rows below give T cell receptor beta chains drawn from one sample of a study of cytomegalovirus exposure and HLA in healthy donors. Here immunoSEQ multiplex PCR was the method, and the copy in TCRdb shows in-frame clones only, minus some. There are some 140,000 clones in the sample; approximately 90% occur only once, and over 5% lies in the top ten. The sample taken for sequencing was PBMCs. All receptors derive from a woman in her 30s in good health and CMV-seropositive. Both conserved end residues are part of each CDR3. A D gene is named only where the DNA matches it firmly. A row's size may be missing; if present it is once, few, many or a size class.

D: TRBD1; size: .; V: TRBV28; J: TRBJ2-7; CDR3: CASSQRTGGKDEQYF; DNA: TGTGCCAGCAGTCAGCGGACAGGGGGCAAGGATGAGCAGTACTTC
D: TRBD2; size: .; V: TRBV5-8; J: TRBJ2-1; CDR3: CASSLGVGTSGSGDYNEQFF; DNA: TGTGCCAGCAGCTTAGGCGTCGGGACTAGCGGGAGTGGAGACTACAATGAGCAGTTCTTC
D: TRBD1; size: .; V: TRBV28; J: TRBJ1-2; CDR3: CASQGANYGYTF; DNA: TGTGCCAGCCAGGGGGCTAACTATGGCTACACCTTC
D: .; size: .; V: TRBV2; J: TRBJ1-1; CDR3: CASSESLSTVNTEAFF; DNA: TGTGCCAGCAGTGAAAGTTTATCGACAGTGAACACTGAAGCTTTCTTT
D: TRBD2; size: .; V: TRBV6-1; J: TRBJ2-7; CDR3: CASVTSGSEYEQYF; DNA: TGTGCCAGCGTCACTAGCGGGAGCGAATACGAGCAGTACTTC
D: .; size: few; V: TRBV9; J: TRBJ1-6; CDR3: CASSVQGHLRSYNSPLHF; DNA: TGTGCCAGCAGCGTCCAGGGCCATTTACGCTCCTATAATTCACCCCTCCACTTT
D: .; size: .; V: TRBV15; J: TRBJ1-4; CDR3: CATSREGGATNEKLFF; DNA: TGTGCCACCAGCAGAGAGGGGGGGGCAACTAATGAAAAACTGTTTTTT
D: .; size: once; V: TRBV6-6; J: TRBJ1-1; CDR3: CASSSPDSDTEAFF; DNA: TGTGCCAGCAGTTCACCGGACAGTGACACTGAAGCTTTCTTT
D: .; size: .; V: TRBV19; J: TRBJ2-7; CDR3: CASSMGQEYYYEQYF; DNA: TGTGCCAGTAGTATGGGGCAGGAATACTACTACGAGCAGTACTTC
D: .; size: .; V: TRBV5-4; J: TRBJ2-7; CDR3: CASSPGGTYEQYF; DNA: TGTGCCAGCAGCCCCGGGGGAACCTACGAGCAGTACTTC
D: .; size: few; V: TRBV10-2; J: TRBJ1-2; CDR3: CASSESWDTRRGYTF; DNA: TGCGCCAGCAGTGAGTCGTGGGACACCCGACGTGGCTACACCTTC
D: TRBD1; size: .; V: TRBV28; J: TRBJ1-6; CDR3: CASSPGQALDSPLHF; DNA: TGTGCCAGCAGCCCCGGACAGGCTCTCGATTCACCCCTCCACTTT
D: TRBD2; size: .; V: TRBV4-2; J: TRBJ2-1; CDR3: CASSQVWRGTYNEQFF; DNA: TGTGCCAGCAGCCAAGTGTGGCGGGGGACCTACAATGAGCAGTTCTTC
D: .; size: .; V: TRBV7-2; J: TRBJ2-7; CDR3: CASSGGAGRFYEQYF; DNA: TGTGCCAGCAGCGGCGGGGCAGGGAGATTCTACGAGCAGTACTTC
D: TRBD2; size: .; V: TRBV7-8; J: TRBJ2-1; CDR3: CASSLWRGGYNEQFF; DNA: TGTGCCAGCAGCTTGTGGCGGGGGGGCTACAATGAGCAGTTCTTC
D: .; size: once; V: TRBV7-9; J: TRBJ2-7; CDR3: CASSFSGSPYEQYF; DNA: TGTGCCAGCAGCTTCTCCGGGAGCCCCTACGAGCAGTACTTC
D: TRBD1; size: .; V: TRBV5-1; J: TRBJ1-2; CDR3: CASSSSGQDLFNGYTF; DNA: TGCGCCAGCAGCTCGTCGGGACAGGACCTTTTCAATGGCTACACCTTC
D: .; size: .; V: TRBV27; J: TRBJ2-1; CDR3: CASTQLQTTYNEQFF; DNA: TGTGCCAGCACCCAACTCCAGACTACCTACAATGAGCAGTTCTTC